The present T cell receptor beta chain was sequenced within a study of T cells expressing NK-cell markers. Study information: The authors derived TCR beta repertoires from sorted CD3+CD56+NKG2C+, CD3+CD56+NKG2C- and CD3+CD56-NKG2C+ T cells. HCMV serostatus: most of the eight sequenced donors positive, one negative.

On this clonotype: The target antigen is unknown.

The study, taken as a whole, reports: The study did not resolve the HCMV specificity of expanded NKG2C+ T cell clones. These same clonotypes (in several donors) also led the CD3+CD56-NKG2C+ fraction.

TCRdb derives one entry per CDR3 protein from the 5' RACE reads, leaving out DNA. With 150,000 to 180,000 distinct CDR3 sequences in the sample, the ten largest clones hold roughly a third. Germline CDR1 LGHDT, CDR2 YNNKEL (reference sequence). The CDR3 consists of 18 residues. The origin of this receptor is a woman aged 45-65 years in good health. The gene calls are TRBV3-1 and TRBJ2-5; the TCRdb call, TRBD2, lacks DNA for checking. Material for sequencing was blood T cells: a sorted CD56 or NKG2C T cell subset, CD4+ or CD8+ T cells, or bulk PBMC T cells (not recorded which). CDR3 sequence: CASSLGTSGISPEETQYF.